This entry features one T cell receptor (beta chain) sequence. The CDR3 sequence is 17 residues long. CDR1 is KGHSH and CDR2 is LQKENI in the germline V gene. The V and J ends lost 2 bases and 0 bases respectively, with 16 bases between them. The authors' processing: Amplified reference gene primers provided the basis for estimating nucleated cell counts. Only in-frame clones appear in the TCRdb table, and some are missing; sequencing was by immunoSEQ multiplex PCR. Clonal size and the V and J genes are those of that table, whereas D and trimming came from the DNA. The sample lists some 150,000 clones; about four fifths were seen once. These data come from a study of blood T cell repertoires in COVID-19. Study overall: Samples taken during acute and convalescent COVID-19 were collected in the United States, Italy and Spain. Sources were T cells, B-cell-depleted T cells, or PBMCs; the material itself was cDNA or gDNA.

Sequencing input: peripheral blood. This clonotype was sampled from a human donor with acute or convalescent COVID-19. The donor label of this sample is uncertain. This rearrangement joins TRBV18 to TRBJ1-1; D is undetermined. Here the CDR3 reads CASSPEPGVRVNTEAFF. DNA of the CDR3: TGTGCCAGCTCACCAGAGCCCGGGGTGAGGGTGAACACTGAAGCTTTCTTT.